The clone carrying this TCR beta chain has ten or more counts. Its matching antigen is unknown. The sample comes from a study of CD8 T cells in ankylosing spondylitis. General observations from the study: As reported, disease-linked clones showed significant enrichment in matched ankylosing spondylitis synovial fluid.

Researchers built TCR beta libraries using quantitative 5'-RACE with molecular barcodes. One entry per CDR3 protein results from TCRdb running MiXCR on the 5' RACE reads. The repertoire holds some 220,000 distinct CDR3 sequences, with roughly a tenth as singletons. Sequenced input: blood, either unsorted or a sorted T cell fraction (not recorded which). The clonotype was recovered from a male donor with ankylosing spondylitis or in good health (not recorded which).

In DNA form, the CDR3 reads TGCAGCGTTGCGGAGACAGTCCTCACTGAAGCTTTCTTT. It yields the protein CSVAETVLTEAFF. The chain employs TRBV29-1 and TRBJ1-1; perhaps TRBD1 as D (5 bases). Looked up from germline, CDR1 is SQVTM and CDR2 is ANQGSEA. The V end was cut by 4 bases, the J end by 4 bases, with 13 bases between. The length of the CDR3 is 13 residues.